This T cell receptor (beta chain) is drawn from a study of T cells in Graves' hyperthyroidism and ophthalmopathy. Amplified regions were TCR beta CDR3 sequences from RNA transcripts. First-round RT-PCR with HTBI primers amplified the TCR CDR3 region. In TCRdb, the multiplex PCR reads were re-called with MiXCR into one record per CDR3 protein. The sample lists roughly 170,000 distinct CDR3 sequences, about a sixth occurring once. The CDR3 extends over 15 amino acids. CDR1 and CDR2 from the germline V gene are LGHDT and YNNKEL (reference sequence). V was clipped by 4 bases and J by 6 bases, with 19 bases between them. This clonotype was seen many times.

The receptor was derived from a woman aged 50 to 60 with Graves' hyperthyroidism. The specimen was blood. The rearrangement links TRBV3-1 to TRBJ2-7; weak D call: TRBD1 (5 bases). CDR3 coding DNA: TGTGCCAGCAGCCCCGCGCCAGGGAAAAACGGCGAGCAGTACTTC. Protein product: CASSPAPGKNGEQYF.